This is a list of T cell receptor beta chains from one sample in a study of blood T cell repertoires in COVID-19. Libraries were prepared by immunoSEQ multiplex PCR; TCRdb keeps only in-frame clonotypes and omits some of them. The sample records around 77,000 clones, around 83% being singletons. The sample consisted of peripheral blood. All receptors derive from a man aged 25 to 40 with COVID-19, enrolled during active disease. Each CDR3 is given with its conserved first and last residue. D genes are given only for firm matches. Size is omitted from some rows. Given values are once, few, many or a class for expanded clones.

CDR3nt	CDR3aa	abundance	d_gene	v_gene	j_gene
TGTGCCAGCAGTCAAGAGGGGGCGCGACAGCCCCAGCATTTT	CASSQEGARQPQHF	NA	TRBD1	TRBV4-2	TRBJ1-5
TGTGCCAGCAGCTTAGACCAGGCAAGACCCACCATATATTTT	CASSLDQARPTIYF	NA	NA	TRBV7-2	TRBJ1-3
TGTGCCAGCAGTGAAGAGGCGGGGAATGAGCAGTTCTTC	CASSEEAGNEQFF	NA	NA	TRBV25-1	TRBJ2-1
TGTGCCAGCTCCCCGACAGTTTCCTACGAGCAGTACTTC	CASSPTVSYEQYF	NA	NA	TRBV18	TRBJ2-7
TGTGCCAGCTCACCAGCCGTCTTACACCGCTCTGGAAACACCATATATTTT	CASSPAVLHRSGNTIYF	NA	NA	TRBV18	TRBJ1-3
TGTGCCAGCAGCCGCTGGACAGGGGAGGCTTATAGCAATCAGCCCCAGCATTTT	CASSRWTGEAYSNQPQHF	few	TRBD1	TRBV7-2	TRBJ1-5
TGTGCCAGCAGTTTAGAGGCCTTTAGCTCCTACGAGCAGTACTTC	CASSLEAFSSYEQYF	NA	NA	TRBV28	TRBJ2-7
TGTGCCAGCAGCCCCCGGGAGGGGAGGAACAATGAGCAGTTCTTC	CASSPREGRNNEQFF	NA	TRBD2	TRBV7-3	TRBJ2-1
TGTGCCAGCAGTTTGACAGGGGGGCAGCCCCAGCATTTT	CASSLTGGQPQHF	NA	TRBD1	TRBV12-3/TRBV12-4	TRBJ1-5
TGTGCCAGCAGCCAAGAAGGCAGGGATGGTGAGACCCAGTACTTC	CASSQEGRDGETQYF	NA	NA	TRBV3-1/TRBV3-2	TRBJ2-5
TGTGCCAGCAAGCAGGGAGGATCACCCCTCCACTTT	CASKQGGSPLHF	few	NA	TRBV27	TRBJ1-6
TGTGCCAGCTCACCTCCGGGGAGGGCCGATGGCTACACCTTC	CASSPPGRADGYTF	once	NA	TRBV18	TRBJ1-2
TGTGCCAGCAGTACCCCCCTTGCAGCGCTTAACTATGGCTACACCTTC	CASSTPLAALNYGYTF	once	NA	TRBV28	TRBJ1-2
TGCAGCGTTGATAGGGGCGGCAGAGCAACTGAAGCTTTCTTT	CSVDRGGRATEAFF	NA	NA	TRBV29-1	TRBJ1-1
TGTGCCACTCTGGGAGGGAACAATGAGCAGTTCTTC	CATLGGNNEQFF	NA	TRBD2	TRBV19	TRBJ2-1
TGTGCCAGCAGTTCCACGACGGGAACAGATACGCAGTATTTT	CASSSTTGTDTQYF	once	NA	TRBV25-1	TRBJ2-3
TGTGCCAGTAGATTCCGGGACACTGGAAACACCATATATTTT	CASRFRDTGNTIYF	NA	NA	TRBV19	TRBJ1-3
TGTGCCAGCAGCCCGAGAGACGGGGGCTACACCTTC	CASSPRDGGYTF	NA	NA	TRBV7-8	TRBJ1-2
TGCGCCAGCAGCCGTCCTGGGACAGGGGAAGGCGGGGAGCTGTTTTTT	CASSRPGTGEGGELFF	NA	TRBD1	TRBV5-1	TRBJ2-2
TGTGCCAGCAGTGGGCAGGGGGGCGAAAAACTGTTTTTT	CASSGQGGEKLFF	NA	TRBD1	TRBV5-5	TRBJ1-4
TGTGCCACCTCGGGTGACACAGATACGCAGTATTTT	CATSGDTDTQYF	NA	NA	TRBV9	TRBJ2-3
TGTGCCAGCAGTTACGTGGGGGGTACTGAAGCTTTCTTT	CASSYVGGTEAFF	NA	NA	TRBV6-6	TRBJ1-1
TGTGCCAGCAGTGATTCAGGCGTCGGGGAGCTGTTTTTT	CASSDSGVGELFF	NA	NA	TRBV25-1	TRBJ2-2
TGTGCCAGCAGCTTACGGGACACGGGGCCCAATGAGCAGTTCTTC	CASSLRDTGPNEQFF	NA	NA	TRBV11-3	TRBJ2-1
TGTGCCAGCAGCAATAGAAAAGGGGGCGTCTATGGCTACACCTTC	CASSNRKGGVYGYTF	NA	NA	TRBV21-1	TRBJ1-2
TGTGCCAGCAGTCTTTACGGGACAGGGAGCCCCCACTATGGCTACACCTTC	CASSLYGTGSPHYGYTF	NA	TRBD1	TRBV6-6	TRBJ1-2
TGTGCCTGGAGTGCCCGATGGACAGGGGGCGTCTATGGCTACACCTTC	CAWSARWTGGVYGYTF	NA	TRBD1	TRBV30	TRBJ1-2
TGTGCTAGTGGTTTTAGAGACAGGGGGTCGTCGAACGTGGCACACAATGAGCAGTTCTTC	CASGFRDRGSSNVAHNEQFF	few	TRBD1	TRBV12-5	TRBJ2-1
TGTGCCAGCAGTGAAGCCGGGGAAAGCAATGAGCAGTTCTTC	CASSEAGESNEQFF	NA	NA	TRBV6-1	TRBJ2-1
TGTGCCAGCAGTTACAGCGGGAGGGGCACAGATACGCAGTATTTT	CASSYSGRGTDTQYF	NA	TRBD2	TRBV7-8	TRBJ2-3
TGTGCCAGTAAGACTGGGACCGGGGAGCTGTTTTTT	CASKTGTGELFF	NA	NA	TRBV27	TRBJ2-2